Shown below are 29 T cell receptor beta chains from a single sample sequenced in a study of blood T cells in healthy people across ages. A second roughly 6 to 11 cycle PCR used barcoded and J-beta primers. Using its own MiXCR run on the 5' RACE reads, TCRdb lists one record per CDR3 protein. This table has about 800,000 distinct CDR3 sequences, about 46% appearing once. Material for sequencing was blood. The receptors derive from a man older than 75 in good health.

Regarding this clonotype: A read error may account for a junction end that differs from germline. The chain is built from TRBV4-1 and TRBJ1-1, with a possible D match to TRBD1 (6 bases). In germline, CDR1 is MGHRA, CDR2 YSYEKL. The CDR3 totals 15 residues. The CDR3 DNA reads TGTGCCAGCAGCCAGGACGGGGGAGGGGGCACTGAAGCTTTCTTT. It is translated as CASSQDGGGGTEAFF.

The genes are TRBV9 and TRBJ2-1; D is unresolved. Germline V gives CDR1 SGDLS, CDR2 YYNGEE. CDR3 length equals 14 residues. V lost 4 bases, J lost 8 bases, and 16 bases lay in between. CDR3 DNA: TGTGCCAGCAGCCTCCCCCCGGTCTGGGATGAGCAGTTCTTC. The encoded protein is CASSLPPVWDEQFF.

The rearrangement uses TRBV11-3 and TRBJ1-1, with D perhaps TRBD1 (5 bases). Germline assignment: CDR1 SGHNT and CDR2 YENEEA. Between the trimmed V and J ends, which lost 3 bases and 1 base, there was a span of 12 bases. The CDR3 runs to 15 residues. This chain's CDR3 is CASSLGTQGNTEAFF. CDR3 in DNA: TGTGCCAGCAGCTTGGGAACTCAGGGGAACACTGAAGCTTTCTTT.

This chain joins TRBV20-1 and TRBJ2-7; D tentatively reads TRBD1 or TRBD2 (5 bases each). CDR1 and CDR2 (germline): DFQATT, SNEGSKA (reference sequence). This CDR3 contains 14 residues. V was shortened by 3 bases and J by 0 bases, with 12 bases between the two germline ends. CDR3 protein: CSASEGRHSYEQYF. The DNA for the CDR3 is TGCAGTGCTAGCGAGGGGAGACACTCCTACGAGCAGTACTTC.

This clonotype was observed a few times. A much larger clonotype is one base distant, so this may be a read error. The rearrangement joins TRBV5-1 to TRBJ2-7; possibly TRBD1 for D (5 bases). Trimming took off 4 bases at V and 2 bases at J, with 13 bases between the two ends. The CDR3 consists of 14 residues. Germline V CDR1 and CDR2: SGHRS, YFSETQ. CDR3 loop: CASSGEGAPYEQYF. The DNA for the CDR3 is TGCGCCAGCAGCGGGGAAGGGGCGCCCTACGAGCAGTACTTC.

This clonotype was detected a few times. The chain employs TRBV5-6 and TRBJ2-1, with D perhaps matching TRBD1 (6 bases). The CDR3 sequence is 15 residues long. Trimming cost V 3 bases and J 6 bases, with 16 bases left between them. Germline lookup yields CDR1 SGHDT and CDR2 YYEEEE. DNA for the CDR3: TGTGCCAGCAGCTATAAGGCGACAGGAACCAATGAGCAGTTCTTC. As protein: CASSYKATGTNEQFF.

V usage is TRBV7-8 and J usage is TRBJ2-1, with unresolved D. The CDR3 has 14 amino acids. With 5 bases removed from V and 6 bases from J, the gap between germline ends came to 14 bases. Germline assignment: CDR1 SGHVS and CDR2 FQNEAQ. The CDR3, as DNA: TGTGCCAGCAGCCGCGATGGAGCATCCAATGAGCAGTTCTTC. This translates into CASSRDGASNEQFF.

The J gene is TRBJ1-2, the V gene TRBV4-2, with TRBD1 matching 8 bases. The CDR3 totals 17 residues. Germline V lookup: CDR1 LGHNA, CDR2 YNFKEQ. The J segment lost 1 base and the V segment lost 1 base, leaving 8 bases of the junction unmatched. In nucleotides, the CDR3 is TGTGCCAGCAGCCAAGTTTCAGGGGGCAACCTTAACTATGGCTACACCTTC. It specifies CASSQVSGGNLNYGYTF.

The gene calls are TRBV7-2 and TRBJ2-1; D gene ambiguous. The CDR3 is 16 amino acids. Per the germline V gene, CDR1 is SGHTA and CDR2 is FQGNSA. V dropped 3 bases and J dropped 6 bases, with 18 bases sitting between them. CDR3 protein: CASSFLSGPPGNEQFF. The CDR3 coding sequence is TGTGCCAGCAGCTTCTTGTCCGGGCCCCCGGGCAATGAGCAGTTCTTC. Looking up the rest from reference TRBV7-2 and TRBJ2-1 gives the full variable domain: GAGVSQSPSNKVTEKGKDVELRCDPISGHTALYWYRQSLGQGLEFLIYFQGNSAPDKSGLPSDRFSAERTGGSVSTLTIQRTQQEDSAVYLCASSFLSGPPGNEQFFGPGTRLTVL.

This clonotype was counted at least ten times. The chain joins TRBV5-1 to TRBJ2-1, with D uncertain. The CDR3 has 13 residues. Per germline, CDR1 SGHRS and CDR2 YFSETQ. V lost 0 bases and J lost 7, with 8 bases in between. The CDR3 sequence is CASSLATPNEQFF. The CDR3 DNA reads TGCGCCAGCAGCTTGGCCACGCCGAATGAGCAGTTCTTC. Variable domain in full (rest from reference TRBV5-1 and TRBJ2-1): KAGVTQTPRYLIKTRGQQVTLSCSPISGHRSVSWYQQTPGQGLQFLFEYFSETQRNKGNFPGRFSGRQFSNSRSEMNVSTLELGDSALYLCASSLATPNEQFFGPGTRLTVL.

Remarks on this clonotype: This may arise from a read error, as a much more abundant clone is one base away. The CDR3 DNA follows: TGTGCCAGCAGCATCGCACACGGGGCCTCCAGAACAAGCAACAATGAGCAGTACTTC. Its protein product is CASSIAHGASRTSNNEQYF. V usage is TRBV7-9 and J usage is TRBJ2-1; D tentatively reads TRBD1 or TRBD2 (5 bases each). Gene TRBJ2-7 matches the end of the DNA better, so the J call may be wrong. CDR3 length equals 19 residues. Germline values: CDR1 SEHNR, CDR2 FQNEAQ (reference sequence).

This clonotype was found a few times. The V call is TRBV28, the J call TRBJ2-3, with D unresolved. Trimming cost V 4 bases and J 0 bases, with 8 bases left between them. CDR3 length: 14 residues. Germline V CDR1 and CDR2: MDHEN, SYDVKM. CDR3 in amino acids: CASSSSPSTDTQYF. The CDR3 region has the DNA TGTGCCAGCAGTTCCTCGCCTAGCACAGATACGCAGTATTTT.

In the case of this clonotype: This clone may be a read error of a much larger clone one base away. The rearrangement joins TRBV24-1 to TRBJ2-1, with D perhaps matching TRBD2 (5 bases). The J call may be incorrect, as the DNA end agrees better with TRBJ2-7. The germline V gene encodes CDR1 KGHDR and CDR2 SFDVKD. The CDR3 length is 16 residues. The CDR3 DNA sequence: TGTGCCACCAGTGATTTGGAGGGAAGCTCCTACAATGAGCAGTACTTC. Its translation: CATSDLEGSSYNEQYF.

The chain has TRBV10-3 and TRBJ1-2, with D possibly being TRBD1 (5 bases). The CDR3 runs to 14 residues. V lost 4 bases and J lost 7, with 16 bases in between. The germline CDR1 and CDR2 sequences are ENHRY and SYGVKD. The CDR3 DNA reads as TGTGCCATCAGTGCCCTTGTTGGGGGAGGTGGCTACACCTTC. This sequence encodes CAISALVGGGGYTF.

The chain employs TRBV28 and TRBJ2-6, with 11 bases aligning to TRBD1. After removal of 4 bases from V and 8 bases from J, the junction contained 4 bases not matched to a gene. Looked up from germline, CDR1 is MDHEN and CDR2 is SYDVKM. The CDR3 consists of 15 residues. The CDR3 is CASSWTGGRSNVLTF. The CDR3 bases are TGTGCCAGCAGTTGGACAGGGGGCCGCTCCAACGTCCTGACTTTC.

A single count supports this clonotype. This chain links TRBV29-1 with TRBJ2-7; the match to TRBD2 covers 7 bases. V was pared by 7 bases and J by 3 bases, with 6 bases of the junction left unmatched. CDR1 and CDR2 from the germline V gene are SQVTM and ANQGSEA. The CDR3 contains 12 residues. This CDR3 reads CSAGEGHYEQYF. In DNA, the CDR3 is TGCAGCGCCGGGGAGGGCCACTACGAGCAGTACTTC.

The chain carries TRBV5-1 and TRBJ1-2; the D is unclear. V was clipped by 0 bases and J by 4 bases, with 7 bases between them. Germline V lookup: CDR1 SGHRS, CDR2 YFSETQ. This CDR3 contains 13 residues. CDR3: CASSLAQSYGYTF. CDR3 nucleotides: TGCGCCAGCAGCTTGGCGCAGAGCTATGGCTACACCTTC.

V is TRBV7-9 and J is TRBJ2-2; a weak D match, TRBD2 (6 bases). Looked up from germline, CDR1 is SEHNR and CDR2 is FQNEAQ (reference sequence). V was shortened by 1 base and J by 5 bases, with 11 bases between the two germline ends. The CDR3 totals 15 residues. CDR3 DNA: TGTGCCAGCAGCTTAGGTTCGGGGGATACCGGGGAGCTGTTTTTT. This encodes CASSLGSGDTGELFF.

V gene TRBV7-3 combines with J gene TRBJ2-3; 10 bases are a match to TRBD1. After removal of 5 bases from V and 2 bases from J, the junction contained 10 bases not matched to a gene. The CDR3 covers 17 residues. In germline, CDR1 is SGHTA, CDR2 FQGTGA. The DNA of the CDR3 is TGTGCCAGCAGCCCCCACCCGACAGGGGGCTCCACAGATACGCAGTATTTT. Translated, it gives CASSPHPTGGSTDTQYF.

On this clonotype itself: One end of the junction varies from germline; a read error may be responsible. The V gene is TRBV7-9, the J gene TRBJ2-6, with 7 bases lining up with TRBD2. Germline V gene data show CDR1 as SEHNR and CDR2 as FQNEAQ (reference sequence). CDR3 length: 17 residues. CDR3 in DNA: TGTGCCAACAGCTTACCCAGGGAGGGCTCTGGGGCCAACGTCCTGACTTTC. Encoded protein: CANSLPREGSGANVLTF.

The chain is built from TRBV2 and TRBJ2-5; D perhaps matches TRBD1 (5 bases). Germline V gene lookup returns CDR1 SNHLY and CDR2 FYNNEI. The CDR3 consists of 14 residues. The V gene lost 6 bases and the J gene lost 7 bases, with 18 bases spanning the gap. The CDR3 coding sequence is TGTGCCAGCAGGGGCACAGGTCTCCCAGGGACCCAGTACTTC. Translating it yields CASRGTGLPGTQYF.

This clonotype occurred a few times. The V call is TRBV10-1, the J call TRBJ2-1; 10 nucleotides match TRBD2. Germline V CDR1 and CDR2: WNHNN, SYGVQD (reference sequence). The CDR3 runs to 16 residues. V was clipped by 0 bases and J by 5 bases; unmatched bases: 4. DNA for the CDR3: TGCGCCAGCAGTGAGTCGAGGACTAGCGGTCACAATGAGCAGTTCTTC. Its protein is CASSESRTSGHNEQFF.

The chain combines TRBV29-1 with TRBJ1-2; no firm D call. The CDR3 extends over 15 amino acids. Trimming took off 1 base at V and 5 bases at J, with 17 bases between the two ends. Germline CDR1 reads SQVTM; CDR2 reads ANQGSEA. The CDR3 reads CSVEATVPGGYGYTF. The CDR3 nucleotides are TGCAGCGTTGAAGCCACCGTCCCTGGTGGGTATGGCTACACCTTC.

The V gene is TRBV7-9, the J gene TRBJ1-2, with 9 nucleotides matching TRBD1. With 5 bases clipped from V and 7 bases from J, the junction kept 8 bases outside the gene matches. The germline V gene encodes CDR1 SEHNR and CDR2 FQNEAQ (reference sequence). This CDR3 has 14 residues. This CDR3 reads CASSQNTGGSGYTF. As DNA, the CDR3 is TGTGCCAGCAGCCAAAACACAGGGGGCTCTGGCTACACCTTC.

The rearrangement joins TRBV6-2 or TRBV6-3 to TRBJ2-7, with a possible D match to TRBD2 (6 bases). Trimming shortened V by 7 bases and J by 3 bases, and 19 bases separated the two germline ends. From germline, CDR1 is MNHEY and CDR2 SVGEGT. This CDR3 region has 15 residues. CDR3 protein: CASTSPRDSIYEQYF. DNA for the CDR3: TGTGCCAGCACTTCCCCACGGGACTCCATCTACGAGCAGTACTTC.

This clonotype has only a few counts. This chain joins TRBV24-1 and TRBJ2-1; D remains ambiguous. Germline V gene data show CDR1 as KGHDR and CDR2 as SFDVKD. The CDR3 sequence is 15 residues long. Trimming stripped 3 bases from V and 0 bases from J, with 8 bases between. CDR3 coding DNA: TGTGCCACCAGTGATCGCGAGAGCTCCTACAATGAGCAGTTCTTC. This translates into CATSDRESSYNEQFF.

The rearrangement links TRBV6-6 to TRBJ1-4, with unresolved D. The germline CDR1 and CDR2 sequences are MNHNY and SVGAGI (reference sequence). V lost 7 bases, J lost 7 bases, and 13 bases lay in between. This CDR3 is built from 13 residues. The CDR3 nucleotides read TGTGCCAGCATCTCAATGGAAGGTGAAAAACTGTTTTTT. It codes for CASISMEGEKLFF.

CDR3 coding DNA: TGTGCCAGCCAAAGGACAGGGAATACCGGGGAGCTGTTTTTT. This encodes CASQRTGNTGELFF. The chain uses TRBV27 and TRBJ2-2; 8 bases agree with TRBD1. V lost 8 bases to trimming and J lost 5 bases; unmatched junction nucleotides: 7. Germline V gives CDR1 MNHEY, CDR2 SMNVEV (reference sequence). This CDR3 has 14 amino acids.

This clonotype was seen more than once but under ten times. The chain employs TRBV7-9 and TRBJ2-1, with 8 bases lining up with TRBD2. This CDR3 comprises 14 residues. The V segment lost 2 bases and the J segment 8 bases; nucleotides outside the gene matches: 5. In germline, CDR1 is SEHNR, CDR2 FQNEAQ (reference sequence). The CDR3 reads CASSLKRESDEQFF. In DNA form, the CDR3 reads TGTGCCAGCAGCTTAAAGCGGGAGAGCGATGAGCAGTTCTTC. Together with reference TRBV7-9 and TRBJ2-1, the CDR3 gives the full variable domain: DTGVSQNPRHKITKRGQNVTFRCDPISEHNRLYWYRQTLGQGPEFLTYFQNEAQLEKSRLLSDRFSAERPKGSFSTLEIQRTEQGDSAMYLCASSLKRESDEQFFGPGTRLTVL.